The rows below give T cell receptor beta chains drawn from one sample of a study of immune evolution from preneoplasia to lung adenocarcinoma. Data came from immunoSEQ multiplex PCR; TCRdb stores just in-frame clones and leaves some out. The sample records some 2,500 clones, roughly 80% being singletons. Sequencing was performed on FFPE invasive lung adenocarcinoma tissue. The source is a person between 60 and 79 years old with invasive lung adenocarcinoma. The CDR3 runs from the conserved cysteine through the conserved F or W. Fields, in order: V gene, J gene, clone size, D gene, CDR3 protein, CDR3 DNA. A D gene is named only where the DNA matches it firmly. Only part of the rows carry a size: once, few, many, or a class if the clone is expanded.

V gene: TRBV7-9; J gene: TRBJ2-5; clone size: NA; D gene: NA; CDR3 protein: CASSIYGFSAIETQYF; CDR3 DNA: TGTGCCAGCAGCATTTACGGATTTTCCGCCATAGAGACCCAGTACTTC
V gene: TRBV6-5; J gene: TRBJ2-3; clone size: NA; D gene: NA; CDR3 protein: CASSYSIPPGSDTQYF; CDR3 DNA: TGTGCCAGCAGTTACTCGATCCCCCCGGGGTCAGATACGCAGTATTTT
V gene: TRBV9; J gene: TRBJ2-1; clone size: few; D gene: NA; CDR3 protein: CASSVVEDGEQFF; CDR3 DNA: TGTGCCAGCAGCGTAGTAGAGGATGGTGAGCAGTTCTTC
V gene: TRBV7-8; J gene: TRBJ1-1; clone size: NA; D gene: NA; CDR3 protein: CASSFGQPNTEAFF; CDR3 DNA: TGTGCCAGCAGCTTCGGACAACCGAACACTGAAGCTTTCTTT
V gene: TRBV30; J gene: TRBJ1-4; clone size: NA; D gene: TRBD1; CDR3 protein: CAWSPTGFGEKLFF; CDR3 DNA: TGTGCCTGGAGTCCGACAGGGTTTGGCGAAAAACTGTTTTTT
V gene: TRBV27; J gene: TRBJ2-2; clone size: NA; D gene: NA; CDR3 protein: CASSLSAGITGELFF; CDR3 DNA: TGTGCCAGCAGTTTATCGGCAGGGATAACCGGGGAGCTGTTTTTT
V gene: TRBV11-3; J gene: TRBJ2-1; clone size: few; D gene: TRBD2; CDR3 protein: CASSYLSGVNNEQFF; CDR3 DNA: TGTGCCAGCAGCTACCTAAGCGGGGTCAACAATGAGCAGTTCTTC
V gene: TRBV10-3; J gene: TRBJ2-3; clone size: NA; D gene: NA; CDR3 protein: CAISSTDTQYF; CDR3 DNA: TGTGCCATCAGTAGCACAGATACGCAGTATTTT
V gene: TRBV4-1; J gene: TRBJ1-5; clone size: NA; D gene: NA; CDR3 protein: CASSHRLDQPQHF; CDR3 DNA: TGCGCCAGCAGCCATAGATTGGATCAGCCCCAGCATTTT
V gene: TRBV28; J gene: TRBJ1-1; clone size: NA; D gene: TRBD1; CDR3 protein: CASRLRTGSGSTEAFF; CDR3 DNA: TGTGCCAGCAGACTTAGGACAGGGTCGGGATCCACTGAAGCTTTCTTT